Listed here are 32 T cell receptor beta chains from one sample, sequenced in a study of persistence of HIV-infected CD4 T cells. Cells were stimulated with CMV-infected fibroblast lysates at 8.5 to 10 ug/mL. Memory cells lacking CD40L and CD69 with high CD45RO were sorted. Their recognized antigens are unknown. Sequencing used immunoSEQ version 4 in survey mode. The protocol was immunoSEQ multiplex PCR, while the TCRdb copy is restricted to in-frame clones and leaves out a portion. The data show 40,000 to 50,000 clones, around 75% seen once. The sequencing used CD4+ T cells sorted from PBMCs after roughly 17-hour stimulation, collected from a patient who received antiretroviral therapy. The receptors stem from an adult man with HIV who was CMV-seropositive.

CDR3 in amino acids: CASSQGRRGEQFF. CDR3 DNA sequence: TGTGCCAGCAGCCAAGGTCGGAGGGGTGAGCAGTTCTTC. V gene TRBV3-1 (or the pseudogene TRBV3-2) combines with J gene TRBJ2-1, with a possible D match to TRBD2 (6 bases). The CDR3 length is 13 residues. V was clipped by 1 base and J by 9 bases, with 10 bases between them. Germline V gene data show CDR1 as LGHDT and CDR2 as YNNKEL (reference sequence).

V is TRBV6-2 or TRBV6-3 and J is TRBJ2-4; tentatively, D is TRBD1 or TRBD2 (5 bases each). V lost 2 bases and J lost 1, with 18 bases in between. The germline CDR1 and CDR2 sequences are MNHEY and SVGEGT. The CDR3 contains 18 residues. The CDR3: CASSYLFLGESAKNIQYF. The CDR3 bases are TGTGCCAGCAGTTACCTCTTCTTAGGGGAGAGCGCCAAAAACATTCAGTACTTC.

This chain uses TRBV4-3 with TRBJ2-7, with unresolved D. Trimming stripped 0 bases from V and 0 bases from J, with 6 bases between. The CDR3 covers 14 residues. Per the germline V gene, CDR1 is LGHNA and CDR2 is YSLEER. CDR3 in amino acids: CASSQELNSYEQYF. Written as DNA, the CDR3 is TGCGCCAGCAGCCAAGAACTGAACTCCTACGAGCAGTACTTC.

The genes are TRBV19 and TRBJ2-7; D is possibly TRBD1 or TRBD2 (5 bases each). Per the germline V gene, CDR1 is LNHDA and CDR2 is SQIVND (reference sequence). This CDR3 comprises 14 residues. With 4 bases removed from V and 3 bases from J, the gap between germline ends came to 13 bases. The CDR3 sequence is CASSRRGQHYEQYF. The CDR3 DNA sequence: TGTGCCAGTAGTAGACGGGGCCAGCACTACGAGCAGTACTTC.

The chain recombines TRBV10-2 with TRBJ2-5, with 16 bases lining up with TRBD2. Losses at the gene ends were 6 bases for V and 5 bases for J; bases not matched to a gene: 6. The CDR3 extends over 16 amino acids. Germline CDR1 is WSHSY and CDR2 is SAAADI. The CDR3 is CASRPGLAGGRETQYF. CDR3 nucleotides: TGCGCCAGCAGACCGGGACTAGCGGGGGGGCGGGAGACCCAGTACTTC.

The chain carries TRBV25-1 and TRBJ2-7, with a tentative D call TRBD2 (5 bases). Trimming left V 1 base short and J 5 bases short, with 12 bases between. Germline V gives CDR1 MGHDK, CDR2 SYGVNS. This CDR3 spans 14 amino acids. The CDR3 region has the DNA TGTGCCAGCAGTGAATCGTTGAGGGTCCACGAGCAGTACTTC. Amino acid sequence: CASSESLRVHEQYF.

This clone appeared a single time. V usage is TRBV27 and J usage is TRBJ2-2; D may be TRBD1 (6 bases). Per germline, CDR1 MNHEY and CDR2 SMNVEV (reference sequence). The V end was cut by 4 bases, the J end by 5 bases, with 11 bases between. This CDR3 is built from 14 residues. CDR3 sequence (DNA): TGTGCCAGCAGTTCGGGACAAGCTACCGGGGAGCTGTTTTTT. Protein: CASSSGQATGELFF.

CDR3 sequence reads: CASMLGTNVNEQYF. The DNA for the CDR3 is TGCGCCAGCATGCTGGGGACTAATGTTAACGAGCAGTACTTC. The gene calls are TRBV5-1 and TRBJ2-7; 7 positions agree with TRBD2. Germline trimming cut 6 bases from V and 5 bases from J; bases unmatched to any gene: 11. CDR1 SGHRS and CDR2 YFSETQ come from the germline V gene. The CDR3 runs 14 residues.

This chain connects TRBV19 to TRBJ1-5, with D possibly TRBD1 on 6 matching bases. The germline V gene has CDR1 LNHDA and CDR2 SQIVND (reference sequence). The CDR3 covers 14 residues. This CDR3 reads CASKEGGSNQPQHF. CDR3 nucleotide sequence: TGTGCGTCAAAGGAGGGGGGGTCAAATCAGCCCCAGCATTTT.

V and J are TRBV6-5 and TRBJ1-1; D might be TRBD1 (5 bases). Per germline, CDR1 MNHEY and CDR2 SVGAGI. The CDR3 is 13 amino acids. The V end was cut by 2 bases, the J end by 9 bases, with 13 bases between. As DNA, the CDR3 is TGTGCCAGCAGTTACAGGGACGGAAAAAAAGCTTTCTTT. Its protein is CASSYRDGKKAFF.

Only a few counts were recorded for this clone. This chain connects TRBV21-1 to TRBJ1-1. TRBV21-1 is described as a pseudogene. This CDR3 comprises 15 residues. The CDR3 DNA reads TGTGCCAGCAGCAGAGGGAGGGGCCCCTACACTGAAGCTTTCTTT. The encoded protein is CASSRGRGPYTEAFF.

The gene calls are TRBV11-2 and TRBJ1-5, with 8 bases fitting TRBD1. This CDR3 has 14 amino acids. Germline V gives CDR1 SGHAT, CDR2 FQNNGV. Trimming removed 3 bases from V and 4 bases from J; junction bases left unmatched: 2. The DNA for the CDR3 is TGTGCCAGCAGCTTTGACAGGGGAAATCAGCCCCAGCATTTT. Translating gives CASSFDRGNQPQHF.

J is TRBJ2-7 and V is TRBV7-2, with D perhaps TRBD1 (5 bases). V lost 4 bases and J lost 0, with 10 bases in between. The germline V gene encodes CDR1 SGHTA and CDR2 FQGNSA. The CDR3 sequence is 14 residues long. The CDR3 loop reads CASSSDINSYEQYF. CDR3 in DNA: TGTGCCAGCAGCTCGGACATAAACTCCTACGAGCAGTACTTC. Using reference TRBV7-2 and TRBJ2-7 for the parts outside the CDR3, the full variable domain is GAGVSQSPSNKVTEKGKDVELRCDPISGHTALYWYRQSLGQGLEFLIYFQGNSAPDKSGLPSDRFSAERTGGSVSTLTIQRTQQEDSAVYLCASSSDINSYEQYFGPGTRLTVT.

The CDR3 region is CASSPTNGQNSPLHF. CDR3 nucleotide sequence: TGTGCCAGCAGCCCGACCAACGGACAGAATTCACCCCTCCACTTT. This chain links TRBV4-2 with TRBJ1-6; TRBD1 might be the D (6 bases). Trimming removed 4 bases from V and 7 bases from J, with 14 bases in between. The germline V gene encodes CDR1 LGHNA and CDR2 YNFKEQ. CDR3 size: 15 residues.

This clone was recorded only once. V is TRBV18 and J is TRBJ1-2; D remains ambiguous. CDR3 length: 14 amino acids. In germline, CDR1 is KGHSH, CDR2 LQKENI. V lost 0 bases to trimming and J lost 1 base, with 6 bases between them. This chain's CDR3 is CASSPPQRNYGYTF. CDR3 DNA sequence: TGTGCCAGCTCACCACCTCAGCGTAACTATGGCTACACCTTC.

The gene calls are TRBV7-6 and TRBJ2-3; TRBD2 aligns across 8 bases. Germline V gene sequence: CDR1 SGHVS, CDR2 FNYEAQ. The CDR3 consists of 15 residues. J was trimmed by 4 bases and V by 3 bases; bases with no gene match: 6. DNA for the CDR3: TGTGCCAGCAGCTTTAGCGGGGTTGGGTCAGATACGCAGTATTTT. It yields the protein CASSFSGVGSDTQYF.

This clone was seen just once. J is TRBJ2-5 and V is TRBV11-1; 11 nucleotides line up with TRBD2. J gave up 1 base and V 4 bases, and 2 bases lay outside the gene matches. This CDR3 has 15 amino acids. The germline CDR1 and CDR2 sequences are SGHAT and FQDESV (reference sequence). The CDR3 coding sequence is TGTGCCAGCAGCTCCGGGACTAGCGGCCAAGAGACCCAGTACTTC. Amino acid sequence: CASSSGTSGQETQYF.

The CDR3 spells CAIRDFVGVYGYTF. The CDR3 DNA follows: TGTGCCATCAGGGACTTTGTTGGGGTCTATGGCTACACCTTC. The rearrangement joins TRBV10-3 to TRBJ1-2; no clear D gene. Trimming removed 6 bases from V and 4 bases from J, with 15 bases in between. Per the germline V gene, CDR1 is ENHRY and CDR2 is SYGVKD. The CDR3 runs 14 residues.

This clone was seen only once. The rearrangement links TRBV7-2 to TRBJ1-5; the D gene is possibly TRBD1 (5 bases). Germline V gene sequence: CDR1 SGHTA, CDR2 FQGNSA. The CDR3 covers 14 residues. Trimming cost V 4 bases and J 6 bases, with 13 bases left between them. The CDR3 DNA reads as TGTGCCAGCAGCTCCCACCGGGGGGGTCAGCCCCAGCATTTT. This codes for CASSSHRGGQPQHF.

The V and J genes are TRBV6-5 and TRBJ2-1; D may correspond to TRBD1 or TRBD2 (5 bases each). The germline V gene has CDR1 MNHEY and CDR2 SVGAGI. CDR3 length: 15 residues. V lost 9 bases and J lost 8, with 23 bases in between. The CDR3 here is CASSSGTAGMDEQFF. The CDR3 nucleotides are TGTGCCAGTTCATCTGGGACCGCGGGTATGGATGAGCAGTTCTTC.

The V call is TRBV7-2, the J call TRBJ1-2; weak D call: TRBD1 (6 bases). Germline assignment: CDR1 SGHTA and CDR2 FQGNSA. Trimming cost V 6 bases and J 5 bases, with 19 bases left between them. This CDR3 is built from 15 residues. The DNA of the CDR3 is TGTGCCAGCAGATTCGGGGGGGGCGGAAAATATGGCTACACCTTC. Its translation is CASRFGGGGKYGYTF. Together with reference TRBV7-2 and TRBJ1-2, the CDR3 gives the full variable domain: GAGVSQSPSNKVTEKGKDVELRCDPISGHTALYWYRQSLGQGLEFLIYFQGNSAPDKSGLPSDRFSAERTGGSVSTLTIQRTQQEDSAVYLCASRFGGGGKYGYTFGSGTRLTVV.

Remarks on this clone: Distinct nucleotide sequences in the sample also encode this CDR3. The chain recombines TRBV10-3 with TRBJ1-2, with 11 bases lining up with TRBD1. Germline V gene lookup returns CDR1 ENHRY and CDR2 SYGVKD. The ends lost 0 bases at V and 7 bases at J; junction bases unmatched: 1. The length of the CDR3 is 14 residues. CDR3 sequence: CAISESDRGRGYTF. The DNA of the CDR3 is TGTGCCATCAGTGAGTCGGACAGGGGGCGTGGCTACACCTTC.

The V gene is TRBV7-8, the J gene TRBJ2-1; 7 bases align to TRBD2. The V gene's germline CDR1 is SGHVS and CDR2 FQNEAQ. V trimming: 1 base; J trimming: 7 bases; junction bases outside the gene matches: 10. The CDR3 sequence is 16 residues long. The DNA of the CDR3 is TGTGCCAGCAGCTTAGAGCCGGGGGGAACGCGGAATGAGCAGTTCTTC. Its protein product is CASSLEPGGTRNEQFF. The variable domain in full, completed from reference TRBV7-8 and TRBJ2-1, reads GAGVSQSPRYKVAKRGQDVALRCDPISGHVSLFWYQQALGQGPEFLTYFQNEAQLDKSGLPSDRFFAERPEGSVSTLKIQRTQQEDSAVYLCASSLEPGGTRNEQFFGPGTRLTVL.

The V call is TRBV15, the J call TRBJ2-3; D unresolved. The CDR3 covers 15 residues. The germline gives CDR1 LNHNV, CDR2 YYDKDF (reference sequence). V lost 2 bases and J lost 4, with 13 bases in between. The CDR3 nucleotides are TGTGCCACCAGCAGACAGGTTCAGGTCCCAGATACGCAGTATTTT. This sequence encodes CATSRQVQVPDTQYF.

Judged by abundance, this clone is medium-sized. The V gene is TRBV6-5, the J gene TRBJ1-1, with D perhaps matching TRBD1 (6 bases). Germline CDR1 and CDR2: MNHEY and SVGAGI. Between the trimmed V and J ends, which lost 7 bases and 5 bases, there was a span of 17 bases. The CDR3 consists of 14 residues. The CDR3 here is CASNRGTFQTEAFF. CDR3 coding DNA: TGTGCCAGCAATAGAGGGACATTCCAAACTGAAGCTTTCTTT.

The chain links TRBV11-3 to TRBJ2-3, with TRBD1 as a possible D gene (5 bases). There are 11 residues in the CDR3. Trimming stripped 6 bases from V and 5 bases from J, with 6 bases between. The germline V gene encodes CDR1 SGHNT and CDR2 YENEEA. The CDR3 spells CASSRGDTQYF. The CDR3 nucleotides are TGTGCCAGCAGTAGGGGAGATACGCAGTATTTT. Full variable domain (remainder filled in from reference TRBV11-3 and TRBJ2-3): EAGVVQSPRYKIIEKKQPVAFWCNPISGHNTLYWYLQNLGQGPELLIRYENEEAVDDSQLPKDRFSAERLKGVDSTLKIQPAELGDSAVYLCASSRGDTQYFGPGTRLTVL.

This clone was observed a handful of times. The rearrangement joins TRBV5-1 to TRBJ2-2; 9 nucleotides agree with TRBD2. V shed 0 bases, J shed 7 bases, and the junction held 7 bases outside the gene matches. The CDR3 runs to 16 residues. The germline gives CDR1 SGHRS, CDR2 YFSETQ. CDR3 amino acids: CASSLGLAGFVGELFF. As DNA, the CDR3 is TGCGCCAGCAGCTTGGGGCTAGCGGGGTTCGTCGGGGAGCTGTTTTTT. The variable domain in full, completed from reference TRBV5-1 and TRBJ2-2, reads KAGVTQTPRYLIKTRGQQVTLSCSPISGHRSVSWYQQTPGQGLQFLFEYFSETQRNKGNFPGRFSGRQFSNSRSEMNVSTLELGDSALYLCASSLGLAGFVGELFFGEGSRLTVL.

The chain links TRBV5-5 to TRBJ2-7; D uncertain. Trimming pared 3 bases from V and 2 bases from J, leaving 15 bases between. This CDR3 has 15 residues. Germline CDR1 reads SGHKS; CDR2 reads YYEKEE (reference sequence). The CDR3 DNA reads as TGTGCCAGCAGCTCCACTCTAAATGGCCCCTACGAGCAGTACTTC. Its translation: CASSSTLNGPYEQYF.

The chain links TRBV27 to TRBJ2-4; 9 bases map to TRBD1. The V segment lost 4 bases and the J segment 6 bases; nucleotides outside the gene matches: 7. The CDR3 has 15 amino acids. Germline assignment: CDR1 MNHEY and CDR2 SMNVEV (reference sequence). CDR3 DNA sequence: TGTGCCAGCAGTTCACGACAGGGGGGATTAAACATTCAGTACTTC. It encodes CASSSRQGGLNIQYF.

There are a few counts of this clone. Written as DNA, the CDR3 is TGTGCCAGCAGTACCGACAGGTCCTATTCACCCCTCCACTTT. This sequence encodes CASSTDRSYSPLHF. This rearrangement joins TRBV6-6 to TRBJ1-6, with D tentatively TRBD1 (6 bases). Between the trimmed V and J ends, which lost 5 bases and 8 bases, there was a span of 13 bases. Germline V gives CDR1 MNHNY, CDR2 SVGAGI (reference sequence). The CDR3 sequence is 14 residues long.

The rearrangement links TRBV19 to TRBJ2-3; TRBD1 aligns across 7 bases. With 7 bases clipped from V and 2 bases from J, the junction kept 9 bases outside the gene matches. The length of the CDR3 is 15 residues. Germline V gene sequence: CDR1 LNHDA, CDR2 SQIVND (reference sequence). The CDR3 region is CASKMQGQNTDTQYF. The DNA of the CDR3 is TGTGCCAGTAAGATGCAGGGACAGAACACAGATACGCAGTATTTT.

This chain links TRBV7-2 with TRBJ1-2; TRBD1 aligns across 10 bases. The CDR3 is 14 amino acids. CDR1 and CDR2 (germline): SGHTA, FQGNSA. Trimming took 4 bases from V and 7 from J; bases not matched to a gene: 6. The CDR3 bases are TGTGCCAGCAGCTCGACAGGGGGCCTCTTTGGCTACACCTTC. Encoded protein: CASSSTGGLFGYTF.